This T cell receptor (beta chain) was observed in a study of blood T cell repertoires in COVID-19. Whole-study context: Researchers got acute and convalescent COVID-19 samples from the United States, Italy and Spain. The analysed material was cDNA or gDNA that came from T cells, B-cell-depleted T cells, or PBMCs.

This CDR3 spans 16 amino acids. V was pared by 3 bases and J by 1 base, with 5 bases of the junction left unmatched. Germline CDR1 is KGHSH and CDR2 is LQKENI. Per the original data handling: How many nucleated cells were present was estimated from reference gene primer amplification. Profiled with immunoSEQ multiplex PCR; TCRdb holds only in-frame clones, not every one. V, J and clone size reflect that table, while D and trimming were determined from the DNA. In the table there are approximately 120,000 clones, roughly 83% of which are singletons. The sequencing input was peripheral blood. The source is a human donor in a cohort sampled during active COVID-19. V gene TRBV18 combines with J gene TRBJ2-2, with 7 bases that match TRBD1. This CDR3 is CASSPGQRQNTGELFF. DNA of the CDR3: TGTGCCAGCTCACCGGGACAGAGGCAGAACACCGGGGAGCTGTTTTTT.